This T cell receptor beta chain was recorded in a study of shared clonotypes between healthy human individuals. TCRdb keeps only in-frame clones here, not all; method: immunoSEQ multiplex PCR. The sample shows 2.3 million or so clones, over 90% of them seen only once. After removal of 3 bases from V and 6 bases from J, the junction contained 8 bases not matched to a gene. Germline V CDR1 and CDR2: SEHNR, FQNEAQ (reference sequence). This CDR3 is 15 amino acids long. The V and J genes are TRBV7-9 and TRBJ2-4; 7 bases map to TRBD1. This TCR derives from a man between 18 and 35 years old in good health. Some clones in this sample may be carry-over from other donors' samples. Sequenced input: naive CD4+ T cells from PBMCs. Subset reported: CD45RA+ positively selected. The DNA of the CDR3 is TGTGCCAGCAGCTTTACCGGGACAGACTTAAACATTCAGTACTTC. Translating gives CASSFTGTDLNIQYF.